These 10 T cell receptor beta chains share one sample of origin, sequenced in a study of T-cell reconstitution after alpha-beta-depleted transplantation in children. Using unique molecular identifiers, the investigators prepared the TCRbeta library. MiXCR was run by TCRdb on the PCR reads, yielding one entry per CDR3 protein. Of 500,000 to 750,000 distinct CDR3 sequences in the sample, over 25% are singletons; the top ten hold 30% to 40%. The specimen comprised PBMCs, sampled before TCRalphabeta/CD19-depleted stem cell transplant. The source of these receptors is a boy younger than two with Wiskott-Aldrich syndrome, due to receive a stem cell transplant.

This clonotype occurred a few times. The chain is built from TRBV5-1 and TRBJ1-1, with TRBD1 matching over 7 bases. CDR3 size: 17 residues. CDR1 is SGHRS, CDR2 YFSETQ, per germline. The ends lost 0 bases at V and 5 bases at J; junction bases unmatched: 13. CDR3 sequence: CASSLEGMDRRGTEAFF. For the CDR3, the DNA is TGCGCCAGCAGCTTGGAGGGGATGGACAGGCGGGGTACTGAAGCTTTCTTT.

The chain joins TRBV29-1 to TRBJ2-1, with a possible D match to TRBD1 (5 bases). Germline V gene data show CDR1 as SQVTM and CDR2 as ANQGSEA. The CDR3 extends over 13 amino acids. With 4 bases removed from V and 4 bases from J, the gap between germline ends came to 11 bases. The CDR3 DNA reads TGCAGCGTTGGGGGCAGGGAATACAATGAGCAGTTCTTC. Encoded protein: CSVGGREYNEQFF.

The gene calls are TRBV7-9 and TRBJ2-6; D not resolved. The length of the CDR3 is 15 residues. The V gene's germline CDR1 is SEHNR and CDR2 FQNEAQ (reference sequence). The V end lost 5 bases, the J end lost 4 bases, and 12 bases lay between the germline ends. Here the CDR3 DNA reads TGTGCCAGCAGCGGACCTTCACGCGGGGCCAACGTCCTGACTTTC. This translates into CASSGPSRGANVLTF. Full variable domain (outside the CDR3, taken from reference TRBV7-9 and TRBJ2-6): DTGVSQNPRHKITKRGQNVTFRCDPISEHNRLYWYRQTLGQGPEFLTYFQNEAQLEKSRLLSDRFSAERPKGSFSTLEIQRTEQGDSAMYLCASSGPSRGANVLTFGAGSRLTVL.

This clonotype has only a few counts. The genes are TRBV4-1 and TRBJ1-5; no reliable D call. This CDR3 spans 15 amino acids. Trimming stripped 2 bases from V and 3 bases from J, with 11 bases between. CDR1 MGHRA and CDR2 YSYEKL come from the germline V gene. The CDR3 here is CASSQRNPSNQPQHF. Here the CDR3 DNA reads TGCGCCAGCAGCCAAAGGAATCCTTCCAATCAGCCCCAGCATTTT.

This chain links TRBV20-1 with TRBJ2-3, with 8 nucleotides matching TRBD2. Trimming cost V 2 bases and J 4 bases; bases outside gene matches: 8. Germline V gives CDR1 DFQATT, CDR2 SNEGSKA (reference sequence). The CDR3 has 15 amino acids. CDR3 loop: CSARKAGAGADTQYF. For the CDR3, the DNA is TGCAGTGCTAGAAAAGCGGGAGCGGGGGCAGATACGCAGTATTTT.

This clonotype has a handful of counts. The V gene is TRBV12-3 or TRBV12-4, the J gene TRBJ2-7; D remains unclear. The CDR3 contains 12 residues. V dropped 3 bases and J dropped 3 bases, with 6 bases sitting between them. The DNA of the CDR3 is TGTGCCAGCAGTTTTTACGGCTACGAGCAGTACTTC. As protein: CASSFYGYEQYF.

Only a few counts were recorded for this clonotype. This chain connects TRBV5-1 to TRBJ2-7, with D perhaps TRBD2 (6 bases). This CDR3 is built from 14 residues. Trimming pared 6 bases from V and 7 bases from J, leaving 20 bases between. The germline V gene has CDR1 SGHRS and CDR2 YFSETQ. CDR3 sequence (DNA): TGCGCCAGCAATCCGGGACTCTCTACGAGGGAGCAGTACTTC. It is translated as CASNPGLSTREQYF.

This clonotype was counted between two and nine times. V usage is TRBV29-1 and J usage is TRBJ1-2; D is ambiguous. The CDR3 extends over 12 amino acids. Germline V gene lookup returns CDR1 SQVTM and CDR2 ANQGSEA. Trimming shortened V by 7 bases and J by 1 base, and 10 bases separated the two germline ends. The CDR3 DNA reads TGCAGCGCTGCCGGGGTTAACTATGGCTACACCTTC. Residues: CSAAGVNYGYTF.

This chain links TRBV4-1 with TRBJ2-7; the D call may be TRBD1 or TRBD2 (5 bases each). V was cut by 1 base and J by 0 bases, with 10 bases left in between. The CDR3 loop spans 15 amino acids. Germline V CDR1 and CDR2: MGHRA, YSYEKL. CDR3 loop: CASSQVEGSSYEQYF. The CDR3 nucleotides are TGCGCCAGCAGCCAAGTTGAGGGGAGCTCCTACGAGCAGTACTTC.

The chain combines TRBV5-1 with TRBJ2-3; D is undetermined. Germline-derived CDR1 and CDR2 are SGHRS and YFSETQ. The length of the CDR3 is 14 residues. V gave up 4 bases and J gave up 5 bases, with 14 bases separating them. Here the CDR3 reads CASSPPGRLDTQYF. CDR3 nucleotide sequence: TGCGCCAGCAGCCCTCCTGGCAGGCTAGATACGCAGTATTTT.